Listed below are T cell receptor beta chains from one sample, sequenced in a study of blood T cell repertoires in COVID-19. Sequencing was performed with immunoSEQ multiplex PCR; in TCRdb, only in-frame clones are kept and a portion is missing. The sample has about 260,000 clones; around four fifths are singletons. The sample comprised peripheral blood. All receptors derive from a man in his 60s with acute or convalescent COVID-19. Each CDR3 is given with its conserved first and last residue. D genes are given only for firm matches. Not every row has a clone size; where given, it reads once, few, many or a size class.

D gene	V gene	clone size	J gene	CDR3 DNA	CDR3 protein
TRBD2	TRBV2	-	TRBJ2-1	TGTGCCAGCATCGACCGGGAGGAGCCCCACAATGAGCAGTTCTTC	CASIDREEPHNEQFF
-	TRBV9	-	TRBJ2-5	TGTGCCAGCAGCGTAGTGGGTAGCGCGGTGGGAGAGACCCAGTACTTC	CASSVVGSAVGETQYF
-	TRBV10-1	once	TRBJ1-5	TGCGCCAGCAGTGAGAACAGGGAGAATCAGCCCCAGCATTTT	CASSENRENQPQHF
TRBD2	TRBV7-6	-	TRBJ2-7	TGTGCCAGCAGCCGGGGACTAAACTACGAGCAGTACTTC	CASSRGLNYEQYF
TRBD1	TRBV9	-	TRBJ1-4	TGTGCCAGCAGCAAGACAGGGGGCGCGGGGGAAAAACTGTTTTTT	CASSKTGGAGEKLFF
-	TRBV28	-	TRBJ2-1	TGTGCCAGCAGTCGTGGGACTTTCGCTTACAATGAGCAGTTCTTC	CASSRGTFAYNEQFF
TRBD1	TRBV2	-	TRBJ1-2	TGTGCCAGCAGACCGGGACAGGCATTTATCTATGGCTACACCTTC	CASRPGQAFIYGYTF
TRBD1	TRBV3-1/TRBV3-2	-	TRBJ1-4	TGTGCCAGCAGGAAGGCAAGGGACAGGCCGGGGGGAAAACTGTTTTTT	CASRKARDRPGGKLFF
-	TRBV7-8	few	TRBJ2-7	TGTGCCAGCAGCTTCCCCCAGCGATCCTACGAGCAGTACTTC	CASSFPQRSYEQYF
TRBD1	TRBV24-1	-	TRBJ1-4	TGTGCCCCGAGACAGGGGAGCCTAGGTAATGAAAAACTGTTTTTT	CAPRQGSLGNEKLFF
TRBD1	TRBV23-1	-	TRBJ2-5	TGCGCCAGCAGTCAAAGCCGGGACAGGGTCCGGCAAGAGACCCAGTACTTC	CASSQSRDRVRQETQYF
-	TRBV7-3	-	TRBJ2-5	TGTGCCAGCAGCTTAGAAGCCCTTGGTAGGGGTAGTAAGGAGACCCAGTACTTC	CASSLEALGRGSKETQYF
-	TRBV13	-	TRBJ1-3	TGTGCCAGCAGCTCCTACACTCAGGGCTCTGGAAACACCATATATTTT	CASSSYTQGSGNTIYF
TRBD1	TRBV30	-	TRBJ2-3	TGTGCCTGCACAGGGGGCGTCACAGATACGCAGTATTTT	CACTGGVTDTQYF
TRBD1	TRBV3-1/TRBV3-2	many	TRBJ1-2	TGTGCCAGCAGCCCAGAGGCAGGGGGCTATGGCTACACCTTC	CASSPEAGGYGYTF
-	TRBV28	-	TRBJ2-7	TGTGCCAGCAGTTCCTCCACTTCGGGTAGGGAGCAGTACTTC	CASSSSTSGREQYF
TRBD1	TRBV12-5	-	TRBJ2-1	TGTGCTAGTGGTTTAGGACAGGCTCCCTACAATGAGCAGTTCTTC	CASGLGQAPYNEQFF
TRBD2	TRBV4-2	-	TRBJ2-2	TGTGCCAGCAGGCAACTGGGCGGGAGGACCGGGGAGCTGTTTTTT	CASRQLGGRTGELFF
TRBD2	TRBV18	-	TRBJ2-5	TGTGCCAGCTCACCAAGCGGGGTAGGAGAGACCCAGTACTTC	CASSPSGVGETQYF
-	TRBV19	-	TRBJ2-3	TGTGCCAGTAGTATAGGGGGCGAGCGCACAGATACGCAGTATTTT	CASSIGGERTDTQYF
TRBD1	TRBV19	-	TRBJ2-7	TGTGCCAGTAGTAGAACAGGGGCCGGGATCTTCCACGAGCAGTACTTC	CASSRTGAGIFHEQYF
TRBD2	TRBV6-5	-	TRBJ2-7	TGTGCCAGCAGGGAGGGACTAGCGGGAGGCGAGCAGTACTTC	CASREGLAGGEQYF
TRBD1	TRBV5-6	-	TRBJ1-3	TGTGCCAGCCAGCAGGGGGGCAGTGGAAACACCATATATTTT	CASQQGGSGNTIYF
TRBD2	TRBV2	-	TRBJ2-3	TGTGCCAGCAGTGACGCGCGGGGGTCCACAGATACGCAGTATTTT	CASSDARGSTDTQYF
TRBD1	TRBV2	-	TRBJ2-5	TGTGCCAGCACGAGGGGAGACAGGGGCCTCCAAGAGACCCAGTACTTC	CASTRGDRGLQETQYF
-	TRBV14	once	TRBJ1-1	TGTGCCAGCAGCCACACCCCCCGACCGTGGGAGGGAGCTTTCTTT	CASSHTPRPWEGAFF
-	TRBV5-1	-	TRBJ2-7	TGCGCCAGCAGCCCCCTGGGCGGGAAGGGGTACGAGCAGTACTTC	CASSPLGGKGYEQYF
TRBD1	TRBV19	-	TRBJ2-7	TGTGCCAGTAGTATAATAGGGACAGGGGACAACGAGCAGTACTTC	CASSIIGTGDNEQYF
-	TRBV27	-	TRBJ1-2	TGTGCCAGCAGTTTATCGGGGGGGCGGGATGGCTACACCTTC	CASSLSGGRDGYTF
-	TRBV5-1	few	TRBJ2-7	TGCGCCAGCAGCTTGTACGACAAAAAATCCTACGAGCAGTACTTC	CASSLYDKKSYEQYF
TRBD1	TRBV2	-	TRBJ1-4	TGTGCCAGCAGGGGACAGAATGAAAAACTGTTTTTT	CASRGQNEKLFF
TRBD1	TRBV4-3	-	TRBJ2-3	TGCGCCAGCAGCCGGCATCAAGGGGGACAGAGCACAGATACGCAGTATTTT	CASSRHQGGQSTDTQYF
TRBD2	TRBV27	-	TRBJ2-7	TGTGCCAGCAGTCCCGGACTAGCGGGAGGCCTCTACGAGCAGTACTTC	CASSPGLAGGLYEQYF
-	TRBV4-2	-	TRBJ2-5	TGTGCCAGCAGCCAAGGACTCGGCGGAGAGACCCAGTACTTC	CASSQGLGGETQYF
TRBD1	TRBV18	-	TRBJ1-1	TGTGCCAGCTCACCAATGACTCAACGCCGGGACAGGGTCACTGAAGCTTTCTTT	CASSPMTQRRDRVTEAFF
TRBD1	TRBV4-1	few	TRBJ1-1	TGCGCCAGCAGCCATCAGGGGACAGGGCAAATACGTGAAGCTTTCTTT	CASSHQGTGQIREAFF
-	TRBV19	-	TRBJ2-1	TGTGCCAGTACCTACCTGGCGGGGTGGGGGAATGAGCAGTTCTTC	CASTYLAGWGNEQFF